The 27 T cell receptor beta chains below were found in one sample sequenced in a study of T cells in Graves' hyperthyroidism and ophthalmopathy (dated by TCRdb to the late 2010s). Library preparation was by multiplex PCR. TCRdb shows the sequencer as Illumina HiSeq 2000. The TCR beta CDR3 regions were amplified from RNA transcripts. For the first round of RT-PCR on the TCR CDR3, the HTBI primer set was used together with the Qiagen OneStep RT-PCR kit. TCRdb reprocessing: public reads trimmed at Q25 with fastp, clones called with MiXCR, in-frame beta chains kept. Merged by CDR3 protein, the rows form single entries marked with the most common genes and DNA. Recorded for this sample are approximately 530,000 distinct CDR3 sequences; about 20% of them occurred a single time. The ten largest clonotypes hold 40% to 50% of the sample. Sequenced input: blood. These receptors all stem from a man aged 35-49 years with Graves' ophthalmopathy.

This clonotype occurred once. This may arise from a read error, as a much more abundant clone is one base away. This chain links TRBV12-3 or TRBV12-4 with TRBJ2-3; the match to TRBD2 covers 7 bases. The ends lost 8 bases at V and 2 bases at J; junction bases unmatched: 10. This CDR3 has 15 amino acids. The CDR3 DNA follows: TGTGCCAGCGAATCCGGGCGGGGGATCACAGATACGCAGTATTTT. It translates to CASESGRGITDTQYF.

A remark on this clonotype: A much larger clone differs by one base, so this may be a read error. The CDR3 region is CAGSFHGEQYF. The CDR3 nucleotides read TGTGCCGGCAGTTTCCACGGCGAGCAGTACTTC. The chain recombines TRBV11-2 with TRBJ2-7; D is ambiguous. From germline, CDR1 is SGHAT and CDR2 FQNNGV. The CDR3 spans 11 residues.

The sample holds many counts of this clonotype. V is TRBV7-8 and J is TRBJ2-5; D unresolved. This CDR3 contains 15 residues. The ends were cut back, 1 base at V and 4 bases at J, with 13 bases in the middle. The germline V gene encodes CDR1 SGHVS and CDR2 FQNEAQ. The CDR3 nucleotides are TGTGCCAGCAGCTTAGAAATAGGGATTGGAGAGACCCAGTACTTC. Amino acid sequence: CASSLEIGIGETQYF.

This clonotype was counted a single time. Just one base apart from a much larger clone, this may be a read error. The chain carries TRBV7-9 and TRBJ1-5; no clear D gene. Per germline, CDR1 SEHNR and CDR2 FQNEAQ (reference sequence). The ends were cut back, 0 bases at V and 3 bases at J, with 3 bases in the middle. The CDR3 runs 13 residues. The CDR3 here is CASSLANNQPQHF. DNA of the CDR3: TGTGCCAGCAGCTTAGCAAACAATCAGCCCCAGCATTTT.

This clonotype was picked up many times. The J gene is TRBJ2-1, the V gene TRBV6-2 or TRBV6-3; D possibly corresponds to TRBD2 (5 bases). Germline-derived CDR1 and CDR2 are MNHEY and SVGEGT. The CDR3 is made up of 16 amino acids. Trimming cost V 0 bases and J 0 bases, with 9 bases left between them. The CDR3 nucleotides are TGTGCCAGCAGTTACTCAGGGAGTCCCTCCTACAATGAGCAGTTCTTC. As protein: CASSYSGSPSYNEQFF.

This clonotype was seen more than once but under ten times. CDR3 sequence: CASRPLQGALYEQYF. The CDR3 bases are TGTGCCAGCAGACCTTTACAGGGGGCTCTCTACGAGCAGTACTTC. The J gene is TRBJ2-7, the V gene TRBV6-1; TRBD1 aligns across 9 bases. Losses at the gene ends were 6 bases for V and 3 bases for J; bases not matched to a gene: 9. The germline V gene encodes CDR1 MNHNS and CDR2 SASEGT. The CDR3 contains 15 residues.

This chain links TRBV7-9 with TRBJ2-4; the D gene is possibly TRBD1 (6 bases). This CDR3 has 14 amino acids. V gave up 5 bases and J gave up 4 bases, with 12 bases separating them. In germline, CDR1 is SEHNR, CDR2 FQNEAQ (reference sequence). The CDR3 DNA reads TGTGCCAGCAGCATGGGACACCCGAAAAACATTCAGTACTTC. It is translated as CASSMGHPKNIQYF.

The chain uses TRBV12-3 or TRBV12-4 and TRBJ2-1; TRBD2 aligns across 10 bases. There are 16 residues in the CDR3. Losses at the gene ends were 6 bases for V and 7 bases for J; bases not matched to a gene: 12. This CDR3 reads CASSTLAGGGLNEQFF. In DNA, the CDR3 is TGTGCCAGCAGCACTTTAGCGGGGGGCGGACTTAATGAGCAGTTCTTC.

This clonotype was observed at least ten times. The rearrangement links TRBV7-9 to TRBJ2-1; possibly TRBD2 for D (5 bases). Per the germline V gene, CDR1 is SEHNR and CDR2 is FQNEAQ (reference sequence). Trimming pared 8 bases from V and 2 bases from J, leaving 7 bases between. The CDR3 loop spans 12 amino acids. This CDR3 reads CASGSTYNEQFF. The CDR3 region has the DNA TGTGCCAGCGGGAGCACCTACAATGAGCAGTTCTTC.

The V gene is TRBV30, the J gene TRBJ1-1; tentatively, D is TRBD1 (6 bases). This CDR3 is 15 amino acids long. Germline V gives CDR1 GTSNPN, CDR2 SVGIG (reference sequence). V was trimmed by 2 bases and J by 4 bases, leaving 17 bases between them. The CDR3 here is CAWSRSLRGGTEAFF. DNA of the CDR3: TGTGCCTGGAGTAGGTCTCTGCGAGGGGGCACTGAAGCTTTCTTT.

In its sample, this clonotype was seen many times. Here the CDR3 DNA reads TGTGCCAGCAGTAAGTGGGGGCGCGGGGAGCAGTACTTC. Translating gives CASSKWGRGEQYF. The chain is built from TRBV28 and TRBJ2-7; D possibly corresponds to TRBD1 (6 bases). Per germline, CDR1 MDHEN and CDR2 SYDVKM. Trimming cost V 5 bases and J 7 bases, with 15 bases left between them. This CDR3 is 13 amino acids long.

Written as DNA, the CDR3 is TGCAGTGCTAGAGATCCAGGGGGTGCCTATGGCTACACCTTC. This sequence encodes CSARDPGGAYGYTF. This chain uses TRBV20-1 with TRBJ1-2; 7 bases are a match to TRBD1. With V trimmed by 0 bases and J by 4 bases, 5 bases remained unmatched. The CDR3 is 14 residues long. Germline-derived CDR1 and CDR2 are DFQATT and SNEGSKA (reference sequence).

This clonotype came up a few times. This chain joins TRBV19 and TRBJ1-1; possible D gene TRBD1, 5 bases. The CDR3 is 15 amino acids. Trimming stripped 5 bases from V and 0 bases from J, with 13 bases between. Germline V gives CDR1 LNHDA, CDR2 SQIVND (reference sequence). In DNA, the CDR3 is TGTGCCAGTAGTTTGACAGATACCATGAACACTGAAGCTTTCTTT. Translation: CASSLTDTMNTEAFF.

This clonotype turned up a few times. The chain employs TRBV2 and TRBJ2-1, with 10 bases that match TRBD2. Trimming at V came to 10 bases and at J to 11 bases, leaving 17 bases not matched to a gene. Germline assignment: CDR1 SNHLY and CDR2 FYNNEI. There are 15 residues in the CDR3. The CDR3: CATNDWASGSRQQFF. As DNA, the CDR3 is TGTGCCACCAACGACTGGGCTAGCGGGAGCCGACAGCAGTTCTTC.

J is TRBJ1-4 and V is TRBV4-1, with 7 bases lining up with TRBD1. Germline lookup yields CDR1 MGHRA and CDR2 YSYEKL. V lost 1 base to trimming and J lost 4 bases; unmatched junction nucleotides: 3. The CDR3 sequence is 15 residues long. In DNA form, the CDR3 reads TGCGCCAGCAGCCAAGGGACAGGCCTTAATGAAAAACTGTTTTTT. This codes for CASSQGTGLNEKLFF.

This rearrangement joins TRBV12-3 or TRBV12-4 to TRBJ1-2; 9 bases are shared with TRBD1. After removal of 7 bases from V and 3 bases from J, the junction contained 9 bases not matched to a gene. The CDR3 has 15 amino acids. This chain's CDR3 is CASIAPGQGDYGYTF. The CDR3 coding sequence is TGTGCCAGCATTGCCCCGGGACAGGGAGACTATGGCTACACCTTC.

The chain links TRBV19 to TRBJ1-3; D is perhaps TRBD1 (6 bases). The germline gives CDR1 LNHDA, CDR2 SQIVND (reference sequence). The CDR3 runs 16 residues. V was shortened by 5 bases and J by 0 bases, with 14 bases between the two germline ends. CDR3 protein: CASSGTRTVSGNTIYF. CDR3 coding DNA: TGTGCCAGTAGTGGGACACGGACGGTCTCTGGAAACACCATATATTTT.

Here the CDR3 reads CASSPQSSGVTYNEQFF. In DNA, the CDR3 is TGTGCCAGCTCACCGCAGTCTAGCGGGGTAACCTACAATGAGCAGTTCTTC. V usage is TRBV18 and J usage is TRBJ2-1; 9 bases are shared with TRBD2. Unmatched junction bases numbered 8, after V lost 3 bases and J lost 2 bases. Germline V gene data show CDR1 as KGHSH and CDR2 as LQKENI. This CDR3 is 17 amino acids long.

This clonotype was detected many times. J is TRBJ2-3 and V is TRBV28; TRBD1 aligns across 8 bases. This CDR3 region has 17 residues. J gave up 0 bases and V 7 bases, and 12 bases lay outside the gene matches. CDR1 is MDHEN, CDR2 SYDVKM, per germline. The CDR3 region has the DNA TGTGCCAGCACCCCGGGTGGGCCAGGGGGCAGCACAGATACGCAGTATTTT. This encodes CASTPGGPGGSTDTQYF.

The table lists this clonotype with a few counts. The rearrangement links TRBV14 to TRBJ2-1; TRBD2 aligns across 12 bases. Germline CDR1 SGHDN, CDR2 FVKESK. CDR3 length: 15 residues. V gave up 8 bases and J gave up 3 bases; unmatched junction bases: 5. CDR3 bases: TGTGCCAGCGCAAGGACTAGCGGGATCTACAATGAGCAGTTCTTC. This gives the protein CASARTSGIYNEQFF.

The chain recombines TRBV9 with TRBJ2-7, with 10 bases matching TRBD2. The CDR3 runs 15 residues. Unmatched junction bases numbered 4, after V lost 0 bases and J lost 4 bases. The germline V gene has CDR1 SGDLS and CDR2 YYNGEE. Here the CDR3 reads CASSVGTSGLYEQYF. The DNA of the CDR3 is TGTGCCAGCAGCGTAGGGACTAGCGGCTTATACGAGCAGTACTTC.

This clonotype was picked up a small number of times. This chain uses TRBV7-2 with TRBJ1-4, with D maybe TRBD1 (5 bases). The V end was cut by 1 base, the J end by 5 bases, with 11 bases between. CDR3 length: 15 amino acids. Per germline, CDR1 SGHTA and CDR2 FQGNSA. The CDR3 nucleotides are TGTGCCAGCAGCTTAGATGCGACAGCAAATGAAAAACTGTTTTTT. Amino acids: CASSLDATANEKLFF. The variable domain in full, completed from reference TRBV7-2 and TRBJ1-4, reads GAGVSQSPSNKVTEKGKDVELRCDPISGHTALYWYRQSLGQGLEFLIYFQGNSAPDKSGLPSDRFSAERTGGSVSTLTIQRTQQEDSAVYLCASSLDATANEKLFFGSGTQLSVL.

This clonotype has ten or more counts. J is TRBJ1-1 and V is TRBV20-1; D not certain. The CDR3 is 12 residues long. In germline, CDR1 is DFQATT, CDR2 SNEGSKA (reference sequence). V gave up 3 bases and J gave up 10 bases, with 15 bases separating them. The CDR3: CSARAGGGVAFF. CDR3 DNA sequence: TGCAGTGCTAGGGCGGGCGGTGGGGTAGCTTTCTTT.

The rearrangement joins TRBV11-2 to TRBJ1-2; D gene ambiguous. V was pared by 4 bases and J by 4 bases, with 7 bases between. Germline V CDR1 and CDR2: SGHAT, FQNNGV. This CDR3 comprises 12 residues. As DNA, the CDR3 is TGTGCCAGCAGCTCCGAGATCTATGGCTACACCTTC. Translation gives CASSSEIYGYTF.

This clonotype was counted a single time. The rearrangement joins TRBV2 to TRBJ2-5, with unresolved D. The CDR3 spans 17 residues. With 3 bases removed from V and 0 bases from J, the gap between germline ends came to 17 bases. The germline gives CDR1 SNHLY, CDR2 FYNNEI. The CDR3: CASSDPLPREYQETQYF. The CDR3 region has the DNA TGTGCCAGCAGTGACCCCCTTCCCCGAGAGTACCAAGAGACCCAGTACTTC. Based on the CDR3 plus reference TRBV2 and TRBJ2-5, the full variable domain is EPEVTQTPSHQVTQMGQEVILRCVPISNHLYFYWYRQILGQKVEFLVSFYNNEISEKSEIFDDQFSVERPDGSNFTLKIRSTKLEDSAMYFCASSDPLPREYQETQYFGPGTRLLVL.

This clonotype was seen only a few times. The rearrangement joins TRBV20-1 to TRBJ1-2; maybe TRBD1 (5 bases). This CDR3 region has 12 residues. Germline V gene data show CDR1 as DFQATT and CDR2 as SNEGSKA (reference sequence). Trimming stripped 3 bases from V and 8 bases from J, with 13 bases between. CDR3 sequence (DNA): TGCAGTGCTAGCCAGGGATTTCGAGGCTACACCTTC. This translates into CSASQGFRGYTF.

This sequence joins TRBV18 and TRBJ2-1, with 12 nucleotides matching TRBD2. The CDR3 totals 15 residues. Unmatched junction bases numbered 7, after V lost 5 bases and J lost 8 bases. CDR1 is KGHSH and CDR2 is LQKENI in the germline V gene. The CDR3 sequence: CASSGGLAGIDEQFF. The DNA of the CDR3 is TGTGCCAGCTCAGGAGGACTAGCGGGAATCGATGAGCAGTTCTTC.